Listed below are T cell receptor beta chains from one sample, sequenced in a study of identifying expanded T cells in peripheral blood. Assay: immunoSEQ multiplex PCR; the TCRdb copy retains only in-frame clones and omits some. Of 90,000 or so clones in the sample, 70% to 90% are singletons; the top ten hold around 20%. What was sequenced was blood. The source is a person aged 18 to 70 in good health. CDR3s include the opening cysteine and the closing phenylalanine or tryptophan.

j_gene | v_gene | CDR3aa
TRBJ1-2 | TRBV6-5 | CASSYSQYYGYTF
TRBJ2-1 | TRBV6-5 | CASRDRNGPHNEQFF
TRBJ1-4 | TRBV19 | CASRRGPRGEKLFF
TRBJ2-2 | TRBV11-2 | CASSLRFRNTGELFF
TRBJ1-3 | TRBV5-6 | CASSEEAGLYGNTIYF
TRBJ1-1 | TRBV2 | CASSEGRILNTEAFF
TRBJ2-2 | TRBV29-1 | CSARDFFTGELFF
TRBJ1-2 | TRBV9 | CASSVSEYLLERSPYGYTF
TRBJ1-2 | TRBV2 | CASSGVRGFRYTF
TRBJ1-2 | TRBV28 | CASSGRGYTF
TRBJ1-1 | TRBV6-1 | CASSEIGNTEAFF
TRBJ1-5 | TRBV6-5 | CASRAGGASNQPQHF
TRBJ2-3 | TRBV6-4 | CASSEAAQTDTQYF
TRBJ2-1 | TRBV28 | CASIPGGGLVNEQFF
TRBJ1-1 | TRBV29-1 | CSVPPSSPQPPNTEAFF